These 22 T cell receptor beta chains were sequenced from one sample in a study of T-cell reconstitution after alpha-beta-depleted transplantation in children. This sample's TCRbeta library carried unique molecular identifier barcodes. TCRdb ran MiXCR on the PCR reads and lists one entry per CDR3 protein. Of about 210,000 distinct CDR3 sequences in the sample, more than 15% were seen once. Sequenced material: PBMCs, mostly from graft donor cells, taken 360 days after TCRalphabeta/CD19-depleted stem cell transplant. These receptors were taken from a male patient aged 2 to 9 who had a stem cell transplant for acute lymphoblastic leukemia, so the T cells may come from the graft donor.

The V call is TRBV29-1, the J call TRBJ2-1; D is ambiguous. The CDR3 is made up of 13 amino acids. Germline CDR1 and CDR2: SQVTM and ANQGSEA. The germline V and J ends were trimmed by 4 bases and 5 bases, with 12 bases remaining between them. The CDR3 bases are TGCAGCGTTGGTTTAGGCGTTAACAATGAGCAGTTCTTC. Translating it yields CSVGLGVNNEQFF.

The V gene is TRBV12-3 or TRBV12-4, the J gene TRBJ1-5; D perhaps matches TRBD1 (6 bases). This CDR3 region has 16 residues. The V end was cut by 7 bases, the J end by 6 bases, with 22 bases between. CDR3 sequence (DNA): TGTGCCAGCACCAAAAATAACGGGCAGGGGTTTCAGCCCCAGCATTTT. This encodes CASTKNNGQGFQPQHF.

This clonotype was seen more than once but under ten times. The chain is built from TRBV7-2 and TRBJ2-1, with 8 bases matching TRBD1. Germline CDR1 is SGHTA and CDR2 is FQGNSA. After removal of 5 bases from V and 6 bases from J, the junction contained 3 bases not matched to a gene. The CDR3 loop spans 13 amino acids. Written as DNA, the CDR3 is TGTGCCAGCAGCCCCGGACAGGGCAATGAGCAGTTCTTC. Encoded protein: CASSPGQGNEQFF.

This clonotype was found once. The chain recombines TRBV2 with TRBJ2-1; 11 bases align to TRBD2. V was clipped by 9 bases and J by 7 bases; unmatched bases: 5. The CDR3 has 13 residues. Germline V CDR1 and CDR2: SNHLY, FYNNEI. CDR3 in amino acids: CASTSGRSNEQFF. Written as DNA, the CDR3 is TGTGCCAGTACTAGCGGGAGATCGAATGAGCAGTTCTTC.

The table lists this clonotype with a count of one. V gene TRBV12-3 or TRBV12-4 combines with J gene TRBJ2-7; no definite D call. The CDR3 has 12 amino acids. V gave up 1 base and J gave up 6 bases, with 7 bases separating them. The CDR3 DNA reads as TGTGCCAGCAGTTTAGTTCGTGTCGAGCAGTACTTC. Amino acid sequence: CASSLVRVEQYF.

The CDR3 spells CASSVSGHSGANVLTF. For the CDR3, the DNA is TGTGCCAGCAGTGTATCAGGGCACTCTGGGGCCAACGTCCTGACTTTC. This rearrangement joins TRBV2 to TRBJ2-6; possible D gene TRBD1, 5 bases. The CDR3 contains 16 residues. Germline V gene sequence: CDR1 SNHLY, CDR2 FYNNEI. Trimming removed 4 bases at V and 0 bases at J, with 10 bases between.

This clonotype was seen a single time. The chain couples TRBV28 to TRBJ2-6, with D unresolved. The CDR3 spans 16 residues. CDR1 and CDR2 from the germline V gene are MDHEN and SYDVKM. Trimming stripped 1 base from V and 0 bases from J, with 7 bases between. In DNA form, the CDR3 reads TGTGCCAGCAGTTTATCGGCCTTCTCTGGGGCCAACGTCCTGACTTTC. This encodes CASSLSAFSGANVLTF.

Only a few counts were recorded for this clonotype. The V gene is TRBV6-1, the J gene TRBJ1-3; possible D gene TRBD1, 6 bases. The CDR3 has 15 residues. CDR1 MNHNS and CDR2 SASEGT come from the germline V gene. Trimming pared 7 bases from V and 0 bases from J, leaving 13 bases between. The CDR3 spells CASKPGQSSGNTIYF. CDR3 DNA sequence: TGTGCCAGCAAACCGGGACAAAGCTCTGGAAACACCATATATTTT.

Only one count was recorded for this clonotype. The chain couples TRBV28 to TRBJ1-1; D is unclear. Germline values: CDR1 MDHEN, CDR2 SYDVKM. CDR3 size: 12 residues. V shed 6 bases and J shed 5 bases, with 10 bases lying between them. CDR3 DNA sequence: TGTGCCAGCAGCCTGAGTAGGACTGAAGCTTTCTTT. Protein product: CASSLSRTEAFF.

This clonotype was found many times. This chain uses TRBV29-1 with TRBJ1-4; tentatively, D is TRBD1 (6 bases). The CDR3 extends over 14 amino acids. With 4 bases removed from V and 1 base from J, the gap between germline ends came to 10 bases. The germline V gene encodes CDR1 SQVTM and CDR2 ANQGSEA. As DNA, the CDR3 is TGCAGCGTTGGCGAGGACAGAACTAATGAAAAACTGTTTTTT. Encoded protein: CSVGEDRTNEKLFF.

V and J are TRBV11-2 and TRBJ2-7; a weak D match, TRBD2 (5 bases). V was shortened by 2 bases and J by 5 bases, with 13 bases between the two germline ends. CDR1 is SGHAT and CDR2 is FQNNGV in the germline V gene. The CDR3 is 14 amino acids. CDR3: CASSLRLLRDEQYF. CDR3 coding DNA: TGTGCCAGCAGCTTACGCCTCCTGCGGGACGAGCAGTACTTC.

The chain combines TRBV12-3 or TRBV12-4 with TRBJ2-2, with D unresolved. CDR3 length equals 14 residues. Trimming left V 7 bases short and J 1 base short, with 10 bases between. CDR3 protein: CASTTHLNTGELFF. CDR3 bases: TGTGCCAGCACCACCCATCTGAACACCGGGGAGCTGTTTTTT.

In this sample, this clonotype turned up a few times. The chain uses TRBV20-1 and TRBJ1-5; no firm D call. CDR3 length: 13 residues. V was cut by 3 bases and J by 6 bases, with 12 bases left in between. CDR1 and CDR2 (germline): DFQATT, SNEGSKA (reference sequence). The CDR3 sequence: CSASNDATQPQHF. DNA of the CDR3: TGCAGTGCTAGCAACGACGCAACTCAGCCCCAGCATTTT.

The chain combines TRBV5-1 with TRBJ2-4, with no clear D. CDR3 length: 18 amino acids. Germline-derived CDR1 and CDR2 are SGHRS and YFSETQ. The V end was cut by 0 bases, the J end by 3 bases, with 19 bases between. CDR3 loop: CASSLAWGLDLVKNIQYF. Written as DNA, the CDR3 is TGCGCCAGCAGCTTGGCGTGGGGATTAGATTTGGTCAAAAACATTCAGTACTTC.

This clonotype came up many times. The gene calls are TRBV12-3 or TRBV12-4 and TRBJ1-5; the D is unclear. The germline V and J ends were trimmed by 1 base and 7 bases, with 5 bases remaining between them. The CDR3 sequence is 12 residues long. The CDR3 DNA reads as TGTGCCAGCAGTTTAGTTCTACAGCCCCAGCATTTT. This encodes CASSLVLQPQHF.

Details on this clonotype: Possible read error: a much larger clone is one base away. The chain combines TRBV7-2 with TRBJ1-1, with D hard to call. With 0 bases removed from V and 2 bases from J, the gap between germline ends came to 10 bases. This CDR3 spans 15 amino acids. Germline V CDR1 and CDR2: SGHTA, FQGNSA. This CDR3 reads CASSLASSINTEAFF. DNA for the CDR3: TGTGCCAGCAGCTTAGCATCATCGATTAACACTGAAGCTTTCTTT.

In this sample, this clonotype turned up a few times. The CDR3 is CASAPRGVQETQYF. The CDR3 nucleotides read TGTGCCAGCGCCCCCCGGGGGGTGCAAGAGACCCAGTACTTC. This chain uses TRBV7-2 with TRBJ2-5, with 7 bases aligning to TRBD2. V lost 8 bases and J lost 2; bases outside the gene matches: 8. CDR1 and CDR2 from the germline V gene are SGHTA and FQGNSA. This CDR3 has 14 residues.

The chain has TRBV20-1 and TRBJ2-1; perhaps TRBD2 as D (6 bases). CDR1 and CDR2 (germline): DFQATT, SNEGSKA (reference sequence). This CDR3 has 13 residues. Trimming took 6 bases from V and 5 from J, leaving 14 bases between them. The DNA for the CDR3 is TGCAGTGCAGACTGGACGGGAGACAATGAGCAGTTCTTC. Translation: CSADWTGDNEQFF.

This clonotype was found a few times. This chain uses TRBV5-1 with TRBJ1-2; no clear D. V lost 1 base and J 7 bases, leaving 17 bases between the germline ends. Germline V gene lookup returns CDR1 SGHRS and CDR2 YFSETQ. The CDR3 runs to 15 residues. DNA of the CDR3: TGCGCCAGCAGCTTGCAGTCAGAAGTCTATAGTGGCTACACCTTC. Its translation: CASSLQSEVYSGYTF.

The rearrangement links TRBV10-2 to TRBJ2-7; 7 bases agree with TRBD1. The CDR3 has 14 amino acids. Germline CDR1 and CDR2: WSHSY and SAAADI. V trimming: 6 bases; J trimming: 2 bases; junction bases outside the gene matches: 7. The CDR3: CASRRTGVPYEQYF. In nucleotides, the CDR3 is TGCGCCAGCAGGAGGACAGGAGTCCCCTACGAGCAGTACTTC.

CDR3 region: CASSYSWQGLIISGANVLTF. In nucleotides, the CDR3 is TGTGCCAGCAGTTACTCTTGGCAGGGATTAATAATCTCTGGGGCCAACGTCCTGACTTTC. The J gene is TRBJ2-6, the V gene TRBV6-2 or TRBV6-3; D is perhaps TRBD1 (5 bases). Germline lookup yields CDR1 MNHEY and CDR2 SVGEGT. V dropped 0 bases and J dropped 0 bases, with 18 bases sitting between them. The CDR3 consists of 20 residues.

CDR3 DNA: TGTGCCATCAAGGCAGGGGGATCTGATACGCAGTATTTT. This codes for CAIKAGGSDTQYF. J is TRBJ2-3 and V is TRBV10-3; TRBD1 matches at 7 bases. J lost 6 bases, V lost 7 bases, and 7 bases had no gene match. The CDR3 contains 13 residues. CDR1 ENHRY and CDR2 SYGVKD come from the germline V gene.